What follows are 4 T cell receptor beta chains derived from one specimen sequenced in a study of long-term antiretroviral therapy in people with HIV. Version v3.0 of the immunoSEQ assay ran at survey level. Only in-frame clones appear in the TCRdb table, and some are missing; sequencing was by immunoSEQ multiplex PCR. The profile shows approximately 24,000 clones, roughly 90% of them singletons. Material: unsorted PBMCs, obtained 1.8 years before starting antiretroviral therapy. Source of these receptors: a man aged 50 to 60 with HIV.

The V gene is TRBV6-1, the J gene TRBJ2-1; 9 positions agree with TRBD1. V lost 6 bases and J lost 5; bases outside the gene matches: 8. The CDR3 contains 15 residues. Germline CDR1 MNHNS, CDR2 SASEGT. The DNA for the CDR3 is TGTGCCAGCAGCCTAACAGGGGGCCGGGACAATGAGCAGTTCTTC. Protein: CASSLTGGRDNEQFF.

The chain carries TRBV30 and TRBJ1-5; the match to TRBD1 covers 10 bases. Germline loops: CDR1 GTSNPN, CDR2 SVGIG (reference sequence). V shed 3 bases, J shed 8 bases, and the junction held 4 bases outside the gene matches. There are 13 residues in the CDR3. In DNA, the CDR3 is TGTGCCTGGAGGGGACAGGGGTTGGAGCCCCAGCATTTT. Encoded protein: CAWRGQGLEPQHF.

The sample holds one count of this clone. The chain has TRBV7-6 and TRBJ1-2, with 9 nucleotides matching TRBD1. Trimming at V came to 2 bases and at J to 3 bases, leaving 1 base not matched to a gene. The germline V gene has CDR1 SGHVS and CDR2 FNYEAQ. There are 14 residues in the CDR3. CDR3 residues: CASSLRQGDYGYTF. DNA of the CDR3: TGTGCCAGCAGCTTACGACAGGGGGACTATGGCTACACCTTC.

The V call is TRBV4-2, the J call TRBJ2-1; 8 nucleotides align to TRBD1. This CDR3 has 16 residues. Germline CDR1 reads LGHNA; CDR2 reads YNFKEQ. V was clipped by 2 bases and J by 0 bases; unmatched bases: 3. The CDR3 region is CASSQQGAGSYNEQFF. The CDR3 nucleotides read TGTGCCAGCAGCCAACAGGGGGCCGGCTCCTACAATGAGCAGTTCTTC.